The source of this T cell receptor (beta chain) is a study of CD8+ T cells in alopecia areata. Losses at the gene ends were 0 bases for V and 8 bases for J; bases not matched to a gene: 4. The CDR3 extends over 14 amino acids. Germline loops: CDR1 SGHRS, CDR2 YFSETQ. Extraction and reverse transcription of RNA yielded cDNA as the sequencing template. Some clones are missing from TCRdb's copy, which holds only in-frame ones; the method was immunoSEQ multiplex PCR. Among about 250,000 clones, roughly two thirds were seen once, and the ten largest hold approximately 1.2%. General study points: Resident alphabeta T-cell populations of normal skin are likewise subject to sequencing in scalp samples.

In regard to this clone: The antigen is unknown.

This clonotype was sampled from a human donor with alopecia areata. The sequences come from CD4+ T cells sorted from blood, collected at week 0. The chain links TRBV5-1 to TRBJ2-1; 8 bases are shared with TRBD1. The CDR3, as DNA: TGCGCCAGCAGCTTGGGACAGGGGTTGCATGAGCAGTTCTTC. It is translated as CASSLGQGLHEQFF.